This T cell receptor beta chain was sequenced for a study of blood T cell repertoires in COVID-19 (dated by TCRdb to about 2020). Regarding the study in general: Samples covering the acute and convalescent phases of COVID-19 were provided by collaborators in the United States, Italy and Spain. The material from the prospective study consisted of cDNA or gDNA derived from T cells, B-cell-depleted T cells, or PBMCs. The dataset comprised deeply sampled blood TCRbeta repertoires from subjects exposed to, actively infected with, or recovered from COVID-19. The repertoires were released in a freely available public database meant as a resource for research on the immune response to SARS-CoV-2. The samples were drawn from two sources: the first 160 participants of the ongoing ImmuneRACE study, and 950 to 1,500 subjects contributed by 6 global collaborators. The sample metadata nearly always contained a de-identified subject ID, COVID-19 status, age in years and sex. Where available, HLA class I and class II types were obtained from metadata supplied by the sample provider rather than from assay-based typing.

Inclusive of the bounding cysteine and phenylalanine, the CDR3 is 13 residues long. Only the CDR3 region is kept as DNA, spanning 39 bases read in frame from base 1. The V end loses 0 bases and the J end loses 4 bases, and a stretch of 6 bases separates them. As encoded in the germline V gene, CDR1 is SNHLY while CDR2 is FYNNEI. Collaborating institutions collected whole blood in K2EDTA tubes following their own protocols. Collaborator samples were shipped for TCRbeta analysis as frozen whole blood, isolated PBMCs, or DNA extracted from either sample type. TCRbeta CDR3 regions were amplified from genomic DNA using the immunoSEQ Assay, a bias-controlled multiplex PCR. The paper's processing steps were these. Nucleated cell counts per sample were estimated from amplification of reference gene primers within the assay. To quantify the absolute abundance of each unique TCRbeta CDR3 rearrangement, sequence reads were collapsed and filtered. Productive Simpson clonality was computed per sample as the square root of Simpson's diversity index over productive rearrangements. The table was pulled from immuneACCESS by TCRdb, which kept in-frame rearrangements only. Such tables lose some clones; where checked, under half of the loss comes from unresolved V genes, and the rest has no known cause. That table gives V, J and clone size, and the DNA gave D and trimming. Within this sample are approximately 150,000 clones, with 80% to 90% of them counted one time only. The top ten constitute 0.75% to 0.95% of the sample.

In regard to this clone: The specificity of this receptor is unknown. Base qualities are not provided; no much larger clone lies one nucleotide away.

General findings and caveats noted by the study authors: The quantity of clinical and demographic metadata differed by source and by participant and was supplied without curation.

The sequence derives from a woman between 50 and 59 years old with acute or convalescent COVID-19. Sequenced sample: peripheral blood. The rearranged chain carries TRBV2 and TRBJ1-2; the best D guess is TRBD1, with 5 bases matching. The CDR3 region reads CASSEAQVYGYTF. The DNA reads as follows: TGTGCCAGCAGTGAAGCACAGGTCTATGGCTACACCTTC.